This entry describes one TCR beta chain. The V gene's germline CDR1 is LNHDA and CDR2 SQIVND (reference sequence). Trimming stripped 4 bases from V and 6 bases from J, with 12 bases between. The CDR3 spans 13 residues. The sample comes from a study of T cell changes during pregnancy in multiple sclerosis. TCRdb's copy holds only in-frame clones and misses some; the assay was immunoSEQ multiplex PCR. The sample has 70,000 or so clones, over 90% seen once. The sample in question was CD4+ T cells from peripheral blood mononuclear cells, obtained after pregnancy. The source is a female donor with multiple sclerosis, enrolled in a pregnancy study. The chain joins TRBV19 to TRBJ1-2; a possible D gene is TRBD1 (5 bases). In DNA, the CDR3 is TGTGCCAGTAGTACTCTGACAGACAATGGCTACACCTTC. It specifies CASSTLTDNGYTF.